This passage covers 15 T cell receptor beta chains from one sample sequenced in a study of tumor-infiltrating lymphocytes in primary liver carcinoma. Constant-region priming of around 530 ng total RNA yielded TCR beta cDNA. Libraries of TCR beta came from three nested multiplex PCR rounds with slightly modified ARM-PCR. Amplification in the first two PCR rounds was performed using TRBV1-TRBV30 forward primers and a C-beta reverse primer for roughly 9 cycles each. MiXCR, applied by TCRdb to the multiplex PCR reads, yields one record per CDR3 protein. In the table there are some 320,000 distinct CDR3 sequences, about 62% of which are singletons. Blood RNA originated from unsorted whole blood, with germline DNA additionally extracted. Sequencing was performed on peripheral blood. The receptors derive from a man aged 35-49 years with primary liver carcinoma and hepatitis B virus infection.

With regard to this clonotype: The conserved phenylalanine or tryptophan normally closing the CDR3 is absent here, so this likely arose from a read error. The V call is TRBV6-2 or TRBV6-3, the J call TRBJ2-1; 7 bases are a match to TRBD2. The J segment lost 7 bases and the V segment lost 2 bases, leaving 8 bases of the junction unmatched. Germline CDR1 is MNHEY and CDR2 is SVGEGT. CDR3 length: 15 residues. The CDR3 here is CASSYPYSGGNEQFL. As DNA, the CDR3 is TGTGCCAGCAGTTACCCTTACTCGGGGGGTAATGAGCAGTTCCTC.

This clonotype was observed a few times. This rearrangement joins TRBV7-9 to TRBJ2-7, with 7 bases fitting TRBD1. With 5 bases clipped from V and 3 bases from J, the junction kept 13 bases outside the gene matches. Germline V gene lookup returns CDR1 SEHNR and CDR2 FQNEAQ (reference sequence). The CDR3 has 16 residues. The CDR3 spells CASSAHSGTDGYEQYF. In DNA, the CDR3 is TGTGCCAGCAGCGCCCACTCCGGGACAGATGGCTACGAGCAGTACTTC. The full variable domain, in which reference TRBV7-9 and TRBJ2-7 provide the parts outside the CDR3, is DTGVSQNPRHKITKRGQNVTFRCDPISEHNRLYWYRQTLGQGPEFLTYFQNEAQLEKSRLLSDRFSAERPKGSFSTLEIQRTEQGDSAMYLCASSAHSGTDGYEQYFGPGTRLTVT.

The chain uses TRBV6-6 and TRBJ2-1; the D call may be TRBD1 or TRBD2 (5 bases each). This CDR3 region has 15 residues. Trimming removed 2 bases from V and 8 bases from J, with 16 bases in between. Germline CDR1 MNHNY, CDR2 SVGAGI (reference sequence). The CDR3 protein is CASSYQGDGHDEQFF. Written as DNA, the CDR3 is TGTGCCAGCAGTTACCAGGGAGACGGGCACGATGAGCAGTTCTTC.

This clonotype has ten or more counts. The CDR3 DNA reads as TGCGCCAGCAGCCAGGACGCTCAGGGAATCTCTGGAAACACCATATATTTT. Translating gives CASSQDAQGISGNTIYF. The chain recombines TRBV4-3 with TRBJ1-3; possible D gene TRBD1, 5 bases. V shed 3 bases and J shed 0 bases, with 15 bases lying between them. Germline V lookup: CDR1 LGHNA, CDR2 YSLEER. The CDR3 contains 17 residues.

Concerning this clonotype itself: This could be a read error, since a much larger clone is one nucleotide away. The chain employs TRBV6-1 and TRBJ1-1; D unclear. CDR3 length: 16 residues. The V end lost 5 bases, the J end lost 4 bases, and 20 bases lay between the germline ends. CDR1 MNHNS and CDR2 SASEGT come from the germline V gene. The CDR3 DNA reads as TGTGCCAGCAGTTACCGACCGACCACCATGGGCACTGAAGCTTTCTTT. Translating gives CASSYRPTTMGTEAFF.

The chain couples TRBV7-9 to TRBJ2-1; 13 nucleotides agree with TRBD2. Germline CDR1 is SEHNR and CDR2 is FQNEAQ (reference sequence). V dropped 6 bases and J dropped 0; count of bases not matched to a gene: 8. The CDR3 is made up of 18 amino acids. The CDR3 loop reads CASRLTRTSGSSYNEQFF. As DNA, the CDR3 is TGTGCCAGCAGATTAACCAGGACTAGCGGGAGCTCCTACAATGAGCAGTTCTTC.

Concerning this clonotype itself: At one end, the junction sequence differs from germline, possibly due to a read error. The chain carries TRBV11-2 and TRBJ2-7; TRBD2 is a possible D gene (6 bases). This CDR3 has 14 amino acids. Germline-derived CDR1 and CDR2 are SGHAT and FQNNGV. CDR3 in DNA: TGTGCCAGTAGACTTTCTGGCGGGACCTACAAGCAGTACTTC. Amino acid sequence: CASRLSGGTYKQYF.

Points on this clonotype: A junction boundary mismatches the germline segment, possibly from a read error. V is TRBV7-8 and J is TRBJ2-3, with TRBD2 matching 10 bases. Germline loops: CDR1 SGHVS, CDR2 FQNEAQ. The CDR3 covers 15 residues. The CDR3 sequence is CVSSLTTSGADTQYF. The DNA of the CDR3 is TGTGTCAGCAGCCTAACCACTAGCGGGGCAGATACGCAGTATTTT.

The J gene is TRBJ1-1, the V gene TRBV25-1; 10 nucleotides line up with TRBD1. This CDR3 contains 15 residues. Germline CDR1 MGHDK, CDR2 SYGVNS. J lost 6 bases, V lost 7 bases, and 11 bases had no gene match. CDR3 in amino acids: CASTRDRGAVSEAFF. The CDR3 coding sequence is TGTGCCAGCACCCGGGACAGGGGAGCGGTCTCTGAAGCTTTCTTT.

This rearrangement joins TRBV7-9 to TRBJ2-1; 8 bases align to TRBD1. V shed 4 bases, J shed 8 bases, and the junction held 10 bases outside the gene matches. Looked up from germline, CDR1 is SEHNR and CDR2 is FQNEAQ (reference sequence). CDR3 length equals 15 residues. This chain's CDR3 is CASSSGTGFVDEQFF. CDR3 nucleotides: TGTGCCAGCAGCTCTGGGACAGGTTTTGTAGATGAGCAGTTCTTC.

Notes on this clonotype: The conserved final phenylalanine or tryptophan is absent from the CDR3, which likely points to a read error. The chain carries TRBV11-2 and TRBJ1-1; weak D call: TRBD1 (5 bases). Germline V gene data show CDR1 as SGHAT and CDR2 as FQNNGV. CDR3 length: 14 amino acids. Here the CDR3 reads CANSYGHGYTEAFC. CDR3 nucleotides: TGTGCCAACAGCTACGGACACGGGTACACTGAAGCTTTCTGT.

This chain connects TRBV9 to TRBJ2-1, with a tentative D call TRBD1 (5 bases). CDR1 is SGDLS and CDR2 is YYNGEE in the germline V gene. The CDR3 sequence is 14 residues long. Trimming removed 0 bases at V and 7 bases at J, with 11 bases between. CDR3 sequence (DNA): TGTGCCAGCAGCGTAGACGGTAGGGGAAATGAGCAGTTCTTC. The encoded protein is CASSVDGRGNEQFF.

The J gene is TRBJ2-2, the V gene TRBV4-3; D perhaps matches TRBD1 (5 bases). In germline, CDR1 is LGHNA, CDR2 YSLEER. V lost 5 bases, J lost 7 bases, and 11 bases lay in between. The CDR3 runs 13 residues. For the CDR3, the DNA is TGCGCCAGCAGCGTCCATAGGGGCGGGGAGCTGTTTTTT. Its protein product is CASSVHRGGELFF.

This clonotype was picked up many times. The chain employs TRBV29-1 and TRBJ1-2, with D tentatively TRBD1 (6 bases). V lost 6 bases and J 2 bases, leaving 13 bases between the germline ends. This CDR3 comprises 13 residues. CDR1 is SQVTM and CDR2 is ANQGSEA in the germline V gene. CDR3 protein: CSVGGRENYGYTF. The CDR3 DNA sequence: TGCAGCGTCGGGGGCAGGGAAAACTATGGCTACACCTTC.

This clonotype was seen repeatedly, ten times or more. This rearrangement joins TRBV29-1 to TRBJ1-2, with unresolved D. CDR1 SQVTM and CDR2 ANQGSEA come from the germline V gene. The CDR3 loop spans 12 amino acids. Trimming pared 4 bases from V and 8 bases from J, leaving 14 bases between. The CDR3 is CSVARRGGGYTF. The CDR3 DNA reads as TGCAGCGTTGCCCGACGGGGTGGAGGCTACACCTTC.